The clone carrying this T cell receptor beta chain has only a few counts. Its target is not known. The sample belongs to a study of molecular identifiers for immune sequencing clone quantification. Trimming removed 2 bases at V and 4 bases at J, with 15 bases between. This CDR3 has 16 residues. Germline lookup yields CDR1 MNHEY and CDR2 SMNVEV (reference sequence). Findings and caveats of the study: Jurkat TCR RNA that was spiked in from one cell was reportedly detectable among approximately 900,000 naive cells.

TCRdb analysed the PCR reads with MiXCR anew, one entry per CDR3 protein. The sample records about 640,000 distinct CDR3 sequences, approximately 20% being singletons. The chain combines TRBV27 with TRBJ2-1; D possibly corresponds to TRBD1 (6 bases). Sequences were obtained from naive CD8+ T cells from blood, with Jurkat cell RNA spiked in. Subset meaning: FACS-sorted CD8+CD4-CCR7+CD45RA+ naive T cells. This sequence originates from a human donor in good health. Some libraries in this study had Jurkat cell RNA spiked in. The CDR3 sequence is CASSLTDGGFYNEQFF. DNA of the CDR3: TGTGCCAGCAGTTTAACCGATGGGGGCTTTTACAATGAGCAGTTCTTC.